The 29 T cell receptor beta chains presented below share a single source sample, sequenced in a study of OX40 agonist ivuxolimab in advanced cancers. The method was immunoSEQ multiplex PCR; TCRdb's version includes in-frame clones alone and lacks a portion of them. The table includes roughly 64,000 clones, 85% to 95% detected once. The sequenced sample was CD4+ or CD8+ T cells sorted from blood, obtained in a trial of the OX40 agonist ivuxolimab. The receptors come from an adult with an advanced solid tumor such as melanoma, head and neck, liver or kidney cancer.

In DNA, the CDR3 is TGTGCCAGCAGCTTAGATCCTAGCGGGAGCCCGCGGCAGTTCTTC. Protein sequence: CASSLDPSGSPRQFF. This rearrangement joins TRBV7-2 to TRBJ2-1; 10 nucleotides align to TRBD2. The CDR3 is 15 residues long. Trimming removed 1 base from V and 12 bases from J; junction bases left unmatched: 9. Germline lookup yields CDR1 SGHTA and CDR2 FQGNSA. The whole variable domain, remainder taken from reference TRBV7-2 and TRBJ2-1, is GAGVSQSPSNKVTEKGKDVELRCDPISGHTALYWYRQSLGQGLEFLIYFQGNSAPDKSGLPSDRFSAERTGGSVSTLTIQRTQQEDSAVYLCASSLDPSGSPRQFFGPGTRLTVL.

This chain connects TRBV7-9 to TRBJ2-1, with D tentatively TRBD2 (5 bases). CDR1 is SEHNR and CDR2 is FQNEAQ in the germline V gene (reference sequence). Trimming removed 4 bases from V and 5 bases from J, with 12 bases in between. The CDR3 consists of 14 residues. The CDR3, as DNA: TGTGCCAGCAGCTGGACGACGCGGGACAATGAGCAGTTCTTC. Translating gives CASSWTTRDNEQFF.

The genes are TRBV2 and TRBJ1-5, with 9 bases fitting TRBD1. The V and J ends lost 6 bases and 9 bases, in that order; junction bases with no gene match: 9. This CDR3 is 14 amino acids long. The germline gives CDR1 SNHLY, CDR2 FYNNEI. The CDR3 loop is CASRGTGNSGPQHF. The CDR3 DNA is TGTGCCAGCAGAGGGACAGGGAACTCGGGGCCCCAGCATTTT.

The chain has TRBV7-6 and TRBJ2-7; weak D call: TRBD1 (6 bases). This CDR3 spans 15 amino acids. V was shortened by 4 bases and J by 0 bases, with 13 bases between the two germline ends. Per the germline V gene, CDR1 is SGHVS and CDR2 is FNYEAQ. In DNA, the CDR3 is TGTGCCAGCAGCTCCGAGATAGGGGGCTCCTACGAGCAGTACTTC. It codes for CASSSEIGGSYEQYF.

The rearrangement links TRBV7-2 to TRBJ2-1, with D tentatively TRBD1 or TRBD2 (6 bases each). The length of the CDR3 is 16 residues. V was cut by 5 bases and J by 1 base, with 15 bases left in between. CDR1 is SGHTA, CDR2 FQGNSA, per germline. CDR3 coding DNA: TGTGCCAGCAGCCCTGAGGGGGGCGGGTCCTACAATGAGCAGTTCTTC. It encodes CASSPEGGGSYNEQFF.

In its sample, this clone was seen once. The V and J genes are TRBV10-2 and TRBJ2-7, with D perhaps being TRBD1 or TRBD2 (5 bases each). Germline V lookup: CDR1 WSHSY, CDR2 SAAADI. The CDR3 extends over 13 amino acids. The V gene lost 6 bases and the J gene lost 7 bases, with 16 bases spanning the gap. CDR3 region: CASSAGTPGEQYF. The CDR3 DNA follows: TGCGCCAGCAGCGCCGGGACCCCCGGGGAGCAGTACTTC.

V is TRBV5-4 and J is TRBJ2-3; 9 bases align to TRBD2. The CDR3 has 16 amino acids. Germline loops: CDR1 SGHNT, CDR2 YYREEE (reference sequence). V gave up 4 bases and J gave up 0 bases; unmatched junction bases: 6. CDR3 in amino acids: CASSIGLAYSTDTQYF. Written as DNA, the CDR3 is TGTGCCAGCAGCATCGGACTAGCGTATAGCACAGATACGCAGTATTTT.

The V and J genes are TRBV14 and TRBJ2-1; D ambiguous. Deletions cut 6 bases from V and 3 bases from J, with 18 bases between. The CDR3 loop spans 16 amino acids. The germline CDR1 and CDR2 sequences are SGHDN and FVKESK. CDR3 bases: TGTGCCAGCAGTCCAGCTTGGAGTGCTGGCTACAATGAGCAGTTCTTC. This sequence encodes CASSPAWSAGYNEQFF.

The V call is TRBV9, the J call TRBJ2-1; TRBD2 agrees at 16 bases. Germline V gives CDR1 SGDLS, CDR2 YYNGEE. The length of the CDR3 is 17 residues. Losses at the gene ends were 2 bases for V and 2 bases for J; bases not matched to a gene: 1. The CDR3 sequence is CASSVGLAGGTYNEQFF. Written as DNA, the CDR3 is TGTGCCAGCAGCGTGGGACTAGCGGGAGGGACCTACAATGAGCAGTTCTTC.

The chain is built from TRBV4-1 and TRBJ2-7, with 12 bases lining up with TRBD2. The CDR3 is 16 residues long. After removal of 3 bases from V and 4 bases from J, the junction contained 7 bases not matched to a gene. Germline V CDR1 and CDR2: MGHRA, YSYEKL. This CDR3 reads CASSHGTSGHIYEQYF. The CDR3 nucleotides read TGCGCCAGCAGCCACGGGACTAGCGGGCACATTTACGAGCAGTACTTC.

The rearrangement joins TRBV2 to TRBJ1-1, with a weak D call TRBD1 (5 bases). Germline CDR1 SNHLY, CDR2 FYNNEI. Between the trimmed V and J ends, which lost 6 bases and 0 bases, there was a span of 8 bases. This CDR3 contains 13 residues. The CDR3 coding sequence is TGTGCCAGCAGGGGGGTGGTGAACACTGAAGCTTTCTTT. It codes for CASRGVVNTEAFF.

The chain uses TRBV18 and TRBJ2-1, with D possibly TRBD2 on 6 matching bases. Between the trimmed V and J ends, which lost 3 bases and 7 bases, there was a span of 13 bases. The CDR3 extends over 14 amino acids. Germline lookup yields CDR1 KGHSH and CDR2 LQKENI. The CDR3 region has the DNA TGTGCCAGCTCACCGGCGGGAAGGTCGAATGAGCAGTTCTTC. This gives the protein CASSPAGRSNEQFF.

The rearrangement links TRBV30 to TRBJ1-1; D is undetermined. The CDR3 consists of 11 residues. The V end lost 4 bases, the J end lost 6 bases, and 9 bases lay between the germline ends. CDR1 and CDR2 from the germline V gene are GTSNPN and SVGIG (reference sequence). CDR3 residues: CAWTPGAEAFF. Here the CDR3 DNA reads TGTGCCTGGACCCCTGGGGCTGAAGCTTTCTTT.

The chain recombines TRBV7-8 with TRBJ2-1; 13 positions match TRBD2. Trimming at V came to 5 bases and at J to 9 bases, leaving 10 bases not matched to a gene. Looked up from germline, CDR1 is SGHVS and CDR2 is FQNEAQ. This CDR3 comprises 16 residues. The CDR3 DNA reads as TGTGCCAGCAGCCGGAGACTAGCGGGAGGTTTGGTTGAGCAGTTCTTC. This codes for CASSRRLAGGLVEQFF.

J is TRBJ2-2 and V is TRBV28, with TRBD2 matching 11 bases. The CDR3 loop spans 15 amino acids. CDR1 is MDHEN and CDR2 is SYDVKM in the germline V gene. V was clipped by 6 bases and J by 6 bases; unmatched bases: 6. This CDR3 reads CASSSLAGVSGELFF. CDR3 bases: TGTGCCAGCAGCTCACTAGCGGGAGTTTCCGGGGAGCTGTTTTTT.

The chain couples TRBV5-6 to TRBJ1-2; TRBD1 matches at 10 bases. CDR1 and CDR2 from the germline V gene are SGHDT and YYEEEE. Unmatched junction bases numbered 11, after V lost 1 base and J lost 8 bases. The CDR3 covers 16 residues. The CDR3 here is CASSLWGQGTPSGYTF. The CDR3 region has the DNA TGTGCCAGCAGCTTGTGGGGACAGGGGACGCCCTCCGGCTACACCTTC.

The genes are TRBV7-9 and TRBJ1-3; no definite D call. V lost 1 base and J 0 bases, leaving 13 bases between the germline ends. This CDR3 region has 17 residues. Looked up from germline, CDR1 is SEHNR and CDR2 is FQNEAQ (reference sequence). The CDR3, as DNA: TGTGCCAGCAGCTTAGATATAGTGCGTCTCTCTGGAAACACCATATATTTT. Its protein product is CASSLDIVRLSGNTIYF.

The J gene is TRBJ1-3, the V gene TRBV18, with unresolved D. The CDR3 is 16 residues long. V was shortened by 3 bases and J by 0 bases, with 12 bases between the two germline ends. CDR1 is KGHSH, CDR2 LQKENI, per germline. The CDR3 DNA reads as TGTGCCAGCTCACCGGGCGTCGGATACTCTGGAAACACCATATATTTT. Translated: CASSPGVGYSGNTIYF.

Here the CDR3 reads CSVAGGETQYF. The CDR3 bases are TGCAGCGTTGCGGGGGGCGAGACCCAGTACTTC. This chain connects TRBV29-1 to TRBJ2-5; possibly TRBD2 for D (7 bases). Between the trimmed V and J ends, which lost 4 bases and 5 bases, there was a span of 8 bases. CDR3 length: 11 amino acids. Germline CDR1 reads SQVTM; CDR2 reads ANQGSEA. Full variable domain (outside the CDR3, taken from reference TRBV29-1 and TRBJ2-5): SAVISQKPSRDICQRGTSLTIQCQVDSQVTMMFWYRQQPGQSLTLIATANQGSEATYESGFVIDKFPISRPNLTFSTLTVSNMSPEDSSIYLCSVAGGETQYFGPGTRLLVL.

This rearrangement joins TRBV6-6 to TRBJ2-4; the match to TRBD2 covers 14 bases. There are 16 residues in the CDR3. The junction had 4 bases not matched to a gene; V was cut back by 3 bases and J by 6 bases. The germline CDR1 and CDR2 sequences are MNHNY and SVGAGI (reference sequence). The CDR3 coding sequence is TGTGCCAGCAGTTATTCCGGACTAGCGGGAGGAAACATTCAGTACTTC. Translation gives CASSYSGLAGGNIQYF.

The genes are TRBV6-1 and TRBJ2-4, with TRBD1 identical over 7 bases. V shed 7 bases, J shed 2 bases, and the junction held 8 bases outside the gene matches. The CDR3 consists of 15 residues. Germline V CDR1 and CDR2: MNHNS, SASEGT. The CDR3 coding sequence is TGTGCCAGCATCTTGGACAGGCTTTCCAAAAACATTCAGTACTTC. Its translation is CASILDRLSKNIQYF.

CDR3 sequence (DNA): TGTGCCAGCAGCCCCCCATGGGACAGGGCCTACGAGCAGTACTTC. Translation gives CASSPPWDRAYEQYF. The gene calls are TRBV11-2 and TRBJ2-7, with TRBD1 identical over 9 bases. The CDR3 loop spans 15 amino acids. Germline CDR1 SGHAT, CDR2 FQNNGV. The V gene end was trimmed by 5 bases and the J gene end by 2 bases; junction bases not matched to a gene: 7.

The CDR3 nucleotides are TGTGCCAGCAGCGTAGCTTCTCCCCTAGCGGGAGGGCCGGGGTACAATGAGCAGTTCTTC. Translated, it gives CASSVASPLAGGPGYNEQFF. The V and J genes are TRBV9 and TRBJ2-1; 12 bases are shared with TRBD2. CDR1 is SGDLS, CDR2 YYNGEE, per germline. The CDR3 sequence is 20 residues long. V lost 0 bases and J lost 4; bases outside the gene matches: 14.

V and J are TRBV18 and TRBJ1-1; D unclear. Germline loops: CDR1 KGHSH, CDR2 LQKENI. V shed 5 bases and J shed 1 base, with 5 bases lying between them. The CDR3 is 12 residues long. The chain's CDR3 is CASSTQNTEAFF. CDR3 nucleotides: TGTGCCAGCTCAACACAGAACACTGAAGCTTTCTTT.

The chain employs TRBV18 and TRBJ2-7; 7 nucleotides match TRBD1. Germline CDR1 and CDR2: KGHSH and LQKENI. The CDR3 is made up of 13 amino acids. Trimming removed 1 base from V and 5 bases from J; junction bases left unmatched: 2. The CDR3 DNA is TGTGCCAGCTCACCACGGGACAGCCACGAGCAGTACTTC. It translates to CASSPRDSHEQYF.

The V and J genes are TRBV19 and TRBJ2-5; the D call may be TRBD1 or TRBD2 (5 bases each). The CDR3 loop spans 14 amino acids. CDR1 LNHDA and CDR2 SQIVND come from the germline V gene (reference sequence). V was trimmed by 6 bases and J by 4 bases, leaving 15 bases between them. The CDR3 bases are TGTGCCAGTAGCCGGGACGCAAGGCCAGAGACCCAGTACTTC. Its protein product is CASSRDARPETQYF.

The rearrangement links TRBV5-5 to TRBJ2-7, with 8 bases matching TRBD2. The germline V gene encodes CDR1 SGHKS and CDR2 YYEKEE (reference sequence). This CDR3 comprises 15 residues. Trimming cost V 4 bases and J 0 bases; bases outside gene matches: 6. CDR3 DNA sequence: TGTGCCAGCAGCCCTATAAGCGGGAGCTCCTACGAGCAGTACTTC. It is translated as CASSPISGSSYEQYF.

The rearrangement links TRBV6-1 to TRBJ1-5, with TRBD1 matching 7 bases. Germline assignment: CDR1 MNHNS and CDR2 SASEGT. The CDR3 consists of 15 residues. V shed 10 bases and J 0 bases; nucleotides not matched to a gene: 9. CDR3: CATGGGLYSNQPQHF. CDR3 sequence (DNA): TGTGCCACAGGGGGGGGGCTGTATAGCAATCAGCCCCAGCATTTT.

In its sample, this clone was seen once. This chain uses TRBV11-3 with TRBJ1-2; 8 positions match TRBD1. The V segment lost 0 bases and the J segment 7 bases; nucleotides outside the gene matches: 7. Per germline, CDR1 SGHNT and CDR2 YENEEA. The CDR3 has 15 residues. CDR3 sequence: CASSLEGGTGAGYTF. The CDR3 DNA is TGTGCCAGCAGCTTAGAAGGGGGGACAGGAGCTGGCTACACCTTC.